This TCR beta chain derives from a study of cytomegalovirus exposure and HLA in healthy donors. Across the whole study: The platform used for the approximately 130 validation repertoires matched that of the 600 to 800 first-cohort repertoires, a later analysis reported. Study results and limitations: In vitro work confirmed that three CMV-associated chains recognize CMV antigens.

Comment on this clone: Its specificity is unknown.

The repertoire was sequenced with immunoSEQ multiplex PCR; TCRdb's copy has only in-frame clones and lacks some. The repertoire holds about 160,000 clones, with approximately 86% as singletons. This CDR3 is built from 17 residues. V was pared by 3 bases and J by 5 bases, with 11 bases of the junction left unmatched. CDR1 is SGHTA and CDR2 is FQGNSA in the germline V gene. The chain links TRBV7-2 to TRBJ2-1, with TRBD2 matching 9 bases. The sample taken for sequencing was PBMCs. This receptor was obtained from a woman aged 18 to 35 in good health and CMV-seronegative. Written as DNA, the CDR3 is TGTGCCAGCAGCTTTGCCTTTCGCGGGGGGGCAAACAATGAGCAGTTCTTC. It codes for CASSFAFRGGANNEQFF.